Detailed here is one T cell receptor (beta chain). Germline V gene sequence: CDR1 MNHEY, CDR2 SMNVEV (reference sequence). This CDR3 spans 12 amino acids. V was clipped by 2 bases and J by 6 bases, with 8 bases between them. This sample is drawn from a study of cytomegalovirus exposure and HLA in healthy donors. Primers for the PCR totalled 60 Vbeta and 13 Jbeta. Data came from immunoSEQ multiplex PCR; TCRdb stores just in-frame clones and leaves some out. This repertoire shows about 120,000 clones, roughly 80% found once; its top ten account for less than 2.5%. This receptor was obtained from a man aged 25-40 years in good health and CMV-seronegative. V is TRBV27 and J is TRBJ2-7; no reliable D call. Sequenced sample: PBMCs. CDR3 region: CASSLPSREQYF. DNA of the CDR3: TGTGCCAGCAGTTTACCCTCCCGCGAGCAGTACTTC.